Listed below are T cell receptor beta chains from one sample, sequenced in a study of molecular identifiers for immune sequencing clone quantification. Using its own MiXCR run on the PCR reads, TCRdb lists one record per CDR3 protein. The data hold about 640,000 distinct CDR3 sequences, with just under 20% observed a single time. Specimen: naive CD8+ T cells from blood, with Jurkat cell RNA spiked in. The receptors originated from a human donor in good health. Some libraries in this study had Jurkat cell RNA spiked in. Both conserved end residues are part of each CDR3. The order of the fields is clone size, J gene, V gene, D gene, CDR3 protein, CDR3 DNA. The D gene is left open where the match is weak. Size tells how often a clone was seen (once, few, many) or the class of an expanded clone, and some rows leave it out.

>.|TRBJ2-5|TRBV27|TRBD1
CASSLQTGQGMETQYF
TGTGCCAGCAGTTTACAGACGGGACAGGGTATGGAGACCCAGTACTTC
>many|TRBJ1-1|TRBV12-3/TRBV12-4|.
CASSTPRGGAFF
TGTGCCAGCAGTACCCCTCGGGGGGGAGCTTTCTTT
>few|TRBJ1-6|TRBV30|TRBD1
CAWSPLGQAAYNSPLHF
TGTGCCTGGAGTCCCCTAGGACAGGCCGCGTATAATTCACCCCTCCACTTT
>.|TRBJ1-1|TRBV29-1|.
CSANPERVMNTEAFF
TGCAGCGCCAATCCTGAACGGGTCATGAACACTGAAGCTTTCTTT
>.|TRBJ1-1|TRBV5-1|TRBD1
CASSLDHGQAEAFF
TGCGCCAGCAGCTTGGACCACGGACAGGCAGAAGCTTTCTTT
>many|TRBJ2-7|TRBV7-2|TRBD2
CASSSLSLGGTGFYEQYF
TGTGCCAGCAGCTCACTATCCCTCGGGGGGACGGGATTCTACGAGCAGTACTTC
>few|TRBJ2-3|TRBV4-1|.
CASSQALHTDTQYF
TGCGCCAGCAGCCAAGCCCTACACACAGATACGCAGTATTTT
>many|TRBJ2-2|TRBV7-2|.
CASSLSGPGELFF
TGTGCCAGCAGCTTATCCGGGCCCGGGGAGCTGTTTTTT
>many|TRBJ2-7|TRBV27|.
CASSLSAASYEQYF
TGTGCCAGCAGTTTATCGGCGGCGTCCTACGAGCAGTACTTC
>many|TRBJ1-1|TRBV5-6|.
CASSLWGAGTEAFF
TGTGCCAGCAGTTTATGGGGGGCGGGCACTGAAGCTTTCTTT